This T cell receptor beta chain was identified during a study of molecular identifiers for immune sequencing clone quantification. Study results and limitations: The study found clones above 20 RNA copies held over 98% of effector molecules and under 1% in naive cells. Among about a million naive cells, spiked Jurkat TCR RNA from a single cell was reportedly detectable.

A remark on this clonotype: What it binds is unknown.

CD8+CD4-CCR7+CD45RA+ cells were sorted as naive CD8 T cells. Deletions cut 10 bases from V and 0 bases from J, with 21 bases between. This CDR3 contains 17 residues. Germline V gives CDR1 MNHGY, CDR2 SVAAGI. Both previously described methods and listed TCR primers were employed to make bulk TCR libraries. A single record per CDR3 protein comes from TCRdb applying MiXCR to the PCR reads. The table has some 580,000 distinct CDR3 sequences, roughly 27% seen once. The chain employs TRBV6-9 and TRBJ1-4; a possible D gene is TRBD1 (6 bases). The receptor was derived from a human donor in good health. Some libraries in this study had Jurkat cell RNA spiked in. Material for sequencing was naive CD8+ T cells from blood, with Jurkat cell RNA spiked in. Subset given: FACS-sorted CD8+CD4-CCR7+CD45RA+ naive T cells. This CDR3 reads CATPGHKARSTNEKLFF. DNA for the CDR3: TGTGCCACCCCGGGACACAAAGCAAGGTCAACTAATGAAAAACTGTTTTTT.